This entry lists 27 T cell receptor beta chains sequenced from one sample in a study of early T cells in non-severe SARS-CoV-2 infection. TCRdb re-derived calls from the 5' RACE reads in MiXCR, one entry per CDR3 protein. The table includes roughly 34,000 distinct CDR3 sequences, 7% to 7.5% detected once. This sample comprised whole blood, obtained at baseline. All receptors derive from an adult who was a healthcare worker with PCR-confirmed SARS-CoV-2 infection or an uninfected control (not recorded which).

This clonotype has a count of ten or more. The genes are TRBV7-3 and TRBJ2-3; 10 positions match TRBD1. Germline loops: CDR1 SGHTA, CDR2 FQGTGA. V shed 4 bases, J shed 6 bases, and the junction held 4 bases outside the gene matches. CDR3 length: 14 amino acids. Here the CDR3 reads CASSSTGGVDTQYF. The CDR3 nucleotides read TGTGCCAGCAGCTCGACAGGGGGCGTCGATACGCAGTATTTT. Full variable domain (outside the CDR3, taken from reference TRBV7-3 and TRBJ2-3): GAGVSQTPSNKVTEKGKYVELRCDPISGHTALYWYRQSLGQGPEFLIYFQGTGAADDSGLPNDRFFAVRPEGSVSTLKIQRTERGDSAVYLCASSSTGGVDTQYFGPGTRLTVL.

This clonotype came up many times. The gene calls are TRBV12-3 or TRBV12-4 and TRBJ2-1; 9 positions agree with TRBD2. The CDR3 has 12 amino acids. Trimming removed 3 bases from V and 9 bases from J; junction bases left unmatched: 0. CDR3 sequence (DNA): TGTGCCAGCAGTTTTAGCGGGAGTGAGCAGTTCTTC. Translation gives CASSFSGSEQFF.

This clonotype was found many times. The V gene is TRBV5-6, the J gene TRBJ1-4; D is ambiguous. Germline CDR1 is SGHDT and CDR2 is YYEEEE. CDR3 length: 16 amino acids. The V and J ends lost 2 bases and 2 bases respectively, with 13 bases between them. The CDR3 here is CASSFRPGPTNEKLFF. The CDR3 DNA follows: TGTGCCAGCAGCTTCCGCCCGGGCCCGACTAATGAAAAACTGTTTTTT.

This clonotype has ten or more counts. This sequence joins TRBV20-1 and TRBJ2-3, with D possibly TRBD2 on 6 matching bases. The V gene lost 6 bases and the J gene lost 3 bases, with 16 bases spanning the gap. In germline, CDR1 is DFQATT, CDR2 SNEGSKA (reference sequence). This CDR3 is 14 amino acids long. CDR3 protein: CSALRLDETDTQYF. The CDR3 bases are TGCAGTGCGTTAAGACTAGACGAAACAGATACGCAGTATTTT.

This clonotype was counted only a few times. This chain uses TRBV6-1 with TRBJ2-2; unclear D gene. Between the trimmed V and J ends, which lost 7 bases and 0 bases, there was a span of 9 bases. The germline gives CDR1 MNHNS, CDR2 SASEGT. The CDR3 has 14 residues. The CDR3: CASNVVANTGELFF. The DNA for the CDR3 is TGTGCCAGCAATGTAGTGGCGAACACCGGGGAGCTGTTTTTT.

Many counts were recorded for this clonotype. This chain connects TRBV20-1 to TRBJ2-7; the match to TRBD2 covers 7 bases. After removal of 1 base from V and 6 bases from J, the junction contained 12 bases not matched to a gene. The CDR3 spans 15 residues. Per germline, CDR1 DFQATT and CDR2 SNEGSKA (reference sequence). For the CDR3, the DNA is TGCAGTGCTAGAGTTCCGTGGGCGGGAGTAGCCGAGCAGTACTTC. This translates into CSARVPWAGVAEQYF.

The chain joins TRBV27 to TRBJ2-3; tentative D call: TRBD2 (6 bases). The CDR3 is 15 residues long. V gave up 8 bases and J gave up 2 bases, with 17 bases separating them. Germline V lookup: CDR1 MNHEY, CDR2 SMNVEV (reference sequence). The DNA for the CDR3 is TGTGCCAGCGCCTACGCGGGACTGCACACAGATACGCAGTATTTT. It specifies CASAYAGLHTDTQYF.

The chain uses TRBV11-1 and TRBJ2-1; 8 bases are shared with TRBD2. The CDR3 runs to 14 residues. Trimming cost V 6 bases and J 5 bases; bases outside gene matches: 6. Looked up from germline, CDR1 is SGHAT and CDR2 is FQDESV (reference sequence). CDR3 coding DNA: TGTGCCAGCAGAAATAGCGGGACAAACAATGAGCAGTTCTTC. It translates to CASRNSGTNNEQFF.

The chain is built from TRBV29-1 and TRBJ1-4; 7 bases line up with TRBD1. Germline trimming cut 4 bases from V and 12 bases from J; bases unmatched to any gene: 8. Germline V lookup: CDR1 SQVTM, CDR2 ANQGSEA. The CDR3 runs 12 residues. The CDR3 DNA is TGCAGCGTTGCTCGGGACGACAGGGAACTGTTTTTT. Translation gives CSVARDDRELFF.

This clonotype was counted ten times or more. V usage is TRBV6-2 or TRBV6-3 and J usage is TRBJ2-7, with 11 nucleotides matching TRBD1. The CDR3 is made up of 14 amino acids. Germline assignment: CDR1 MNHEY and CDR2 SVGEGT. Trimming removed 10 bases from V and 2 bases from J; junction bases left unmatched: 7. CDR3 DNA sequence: TGTGCCACCGCACGGACAGGGGGCCCCTACGAGCAGTACGTC. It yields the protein CATARTGGPYEQYV.

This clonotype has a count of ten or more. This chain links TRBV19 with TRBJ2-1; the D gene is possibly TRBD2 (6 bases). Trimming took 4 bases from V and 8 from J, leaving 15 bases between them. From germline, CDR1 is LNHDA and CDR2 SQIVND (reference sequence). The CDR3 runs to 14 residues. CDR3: CASSRWEEKDEQFF. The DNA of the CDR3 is TGTGCCAGTAGTAGGTGGGAGGAGAAAGATGAGCAGTTCTTC.

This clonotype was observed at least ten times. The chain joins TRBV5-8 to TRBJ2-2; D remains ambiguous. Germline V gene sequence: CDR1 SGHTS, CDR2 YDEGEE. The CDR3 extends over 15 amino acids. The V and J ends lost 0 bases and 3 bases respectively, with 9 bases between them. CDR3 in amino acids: CASSLAASDTGELFF. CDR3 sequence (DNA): TGTGCCAGCAGCTTGGCAGCGTCGGACACCGGGGAGCTGTTTTTT.

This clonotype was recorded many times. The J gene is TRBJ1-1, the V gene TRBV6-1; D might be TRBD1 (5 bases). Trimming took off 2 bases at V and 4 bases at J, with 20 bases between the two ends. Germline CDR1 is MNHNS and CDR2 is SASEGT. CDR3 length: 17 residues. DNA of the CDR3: TGTGCCAGCAGTGAAAGGCCCGGGACGATTGGAATCACTGAAGCTTTCTTT. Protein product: CASSERPGTIGITEAFF.

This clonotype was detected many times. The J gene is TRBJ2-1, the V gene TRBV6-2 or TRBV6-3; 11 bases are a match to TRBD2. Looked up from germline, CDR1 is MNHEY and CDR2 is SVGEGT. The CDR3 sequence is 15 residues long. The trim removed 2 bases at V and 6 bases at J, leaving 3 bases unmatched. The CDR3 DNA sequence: TGTGCCAGCAGTTACGCTAGCGGGAGGTCCAATGAGCAGTTCTTC. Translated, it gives CASSYASGRSNEQFF.

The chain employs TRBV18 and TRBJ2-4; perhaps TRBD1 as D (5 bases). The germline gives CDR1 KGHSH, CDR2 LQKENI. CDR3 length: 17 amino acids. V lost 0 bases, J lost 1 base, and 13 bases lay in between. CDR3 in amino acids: CASSPPGAGMAKNIQYF. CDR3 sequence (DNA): TGTGCCAGCTCACCACCGGGTGCAGGGATGGCCAAAAACATTCAGTACTTC.

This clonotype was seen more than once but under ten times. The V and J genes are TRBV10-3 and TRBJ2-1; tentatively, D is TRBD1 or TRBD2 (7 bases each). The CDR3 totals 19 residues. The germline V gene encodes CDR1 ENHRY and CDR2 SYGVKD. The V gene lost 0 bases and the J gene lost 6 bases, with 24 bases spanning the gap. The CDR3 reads CAISESGQILLPGGNEQFF. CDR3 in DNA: TGTGCCATCAGTGAGTCGGGACAGATACTACTCCCGGGGGGCAATGAGCAGTTCTTC.

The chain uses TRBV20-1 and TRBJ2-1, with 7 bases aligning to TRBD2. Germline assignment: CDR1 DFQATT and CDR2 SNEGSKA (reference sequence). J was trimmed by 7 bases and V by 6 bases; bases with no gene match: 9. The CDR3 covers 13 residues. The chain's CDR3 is CSAINPAGNEQFF. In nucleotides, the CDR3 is TGCAGTGCCATAAACCCAGCGGGAAATGAGCAGTTCTTC.

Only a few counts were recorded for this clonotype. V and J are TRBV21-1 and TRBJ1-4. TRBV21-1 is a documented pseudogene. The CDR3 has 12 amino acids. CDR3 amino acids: CASSPMGEKLFF. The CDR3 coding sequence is TGTGCCAGCAGCCCTATGGGCGAAAAACTGTTTTTT.

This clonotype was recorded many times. CDR3: CASSLSQGTRPQHF. The CDR3 DNA follows: TGTGCCAGCAGTTTATCCCAGGGAACAAGGCCCCAGCATTTT. This sequence joins TRBV28 and TRBJ1-5, with D maybe TRBD1 (5 bases). Trimming took off 1 base at V and 9 bases at J, with 13 bases between the two ends. This CDR3 contains 14 residues. Per the germline V gene, CDR1 is MDHEN and CDR2 is SYDVKM. The whole variable domain, remainder taken from reference TRBV28 and TRBJ1-5, is DVKVTQSSRYLVKRTGEKVFLECVQDMDHENMFWYRQDPGLGLRLIYFSYDVKMKEKGDIPEGYSVSREKKERFSLILESASTNQTSMYLCASSLSQGTRPQHFGDGTRLSIL.

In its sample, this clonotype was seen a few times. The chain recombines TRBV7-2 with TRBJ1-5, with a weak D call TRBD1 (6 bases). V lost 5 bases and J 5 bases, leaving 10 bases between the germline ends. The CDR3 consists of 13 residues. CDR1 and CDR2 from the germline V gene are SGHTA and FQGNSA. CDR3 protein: CASSDTGYQPQHF. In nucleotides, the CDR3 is TGTGCCAGCAGCGATACAGGGTATCAGCCCCAGCATTTT.

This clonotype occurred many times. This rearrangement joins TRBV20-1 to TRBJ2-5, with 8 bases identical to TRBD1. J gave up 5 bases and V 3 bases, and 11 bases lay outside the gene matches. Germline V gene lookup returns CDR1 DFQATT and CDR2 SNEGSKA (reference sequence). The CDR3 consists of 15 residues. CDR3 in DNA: TGCAGTGCTAGGGAACGACAGGGGTTAGGGGAGACCCAGTACTTC. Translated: CSARERQGLGETQYF.

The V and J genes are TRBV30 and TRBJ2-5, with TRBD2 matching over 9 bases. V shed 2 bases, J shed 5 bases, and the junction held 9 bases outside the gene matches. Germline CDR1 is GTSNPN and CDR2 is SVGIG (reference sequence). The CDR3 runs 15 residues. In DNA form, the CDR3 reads TGTGCCTGGAGTTTTGGTAGCGGGAGAACGGAGACCCAGTACTTC. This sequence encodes CAWSFGSGRTETQYF.

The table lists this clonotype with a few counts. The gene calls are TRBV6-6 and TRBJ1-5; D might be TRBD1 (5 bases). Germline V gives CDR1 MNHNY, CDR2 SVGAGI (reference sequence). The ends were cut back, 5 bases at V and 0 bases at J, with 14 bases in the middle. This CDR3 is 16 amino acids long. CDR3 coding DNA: TGTGCCAGCAGTAAAAAGGGGATTAATAGCAATCAGCCCCAGCATTTT. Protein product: CASSKKGINSNQPQHF.

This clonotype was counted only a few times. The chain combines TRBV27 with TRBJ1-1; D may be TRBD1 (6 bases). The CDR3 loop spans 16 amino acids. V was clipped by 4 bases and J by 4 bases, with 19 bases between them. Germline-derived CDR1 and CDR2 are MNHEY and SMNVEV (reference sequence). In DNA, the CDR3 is TGTGCCAGCAGTTCAGTAACCCTCACAGGGCCCACTGAAGCTTTCTTT. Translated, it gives CASSSVTLTGPTEAFF.

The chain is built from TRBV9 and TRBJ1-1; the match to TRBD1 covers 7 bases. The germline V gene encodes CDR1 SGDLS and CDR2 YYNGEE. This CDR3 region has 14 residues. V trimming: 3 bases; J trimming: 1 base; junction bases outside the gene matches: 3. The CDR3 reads CASSARQGNTEAFF. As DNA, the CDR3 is TGTGCCAGCAGCGCCAGACAGGGGAACACTGAAGCTTTCTTT.

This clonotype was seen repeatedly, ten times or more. CDR3 region: CASSEVAGGYTDTQYF. Written as DNA, the CDR3 is TGTGCCAGCAGTGAGGTAGCGGGAGGCTACACAGATACGCAGTATTTT. The chain has TRBV6-1 and TRBJ2-3; 10 bases are a match to TRBD2. Looked up from germline, CDR1 is MNHNS and CDR2 is SASEGT. The CDR3 covers 16 residues. The J segment lost 2 bases and the V segment lost 3 bases, leaving 5 bases of the junction unmatched.

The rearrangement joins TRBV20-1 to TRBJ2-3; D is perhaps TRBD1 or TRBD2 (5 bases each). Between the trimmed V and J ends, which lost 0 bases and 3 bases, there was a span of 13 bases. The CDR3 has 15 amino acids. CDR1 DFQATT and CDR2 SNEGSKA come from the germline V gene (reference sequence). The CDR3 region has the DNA TGCAGTGCTAGAGATCCCGGGTGGGGGACAGATACGCAGTATTTT. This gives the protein CSARDPGWGTDTQYF.